The clone carrying this T cell receptor (beta chain) was counted many times. The CDR3 spans 17 residues. V shed 2 bases and J 5 bases; nucleotides not matched to a gene: 8. Germline V gene data show CDR1 as SGHTA and CDR2 as FQGNSA. Amplification of TCR beta CDR3 regions used RNA as the template. The primer set for the first-round RT-PCR of the TCR CDR3 was HTBI. MiXCR, run by TCRdb on the multiplex PCR reads, gives a single entry per CDR3 protein. This sample has some 350,000 distinct CDR3 sequences, with roughly 15% found just once. These data belong to a study of T cells in Graves' hyperthyroidism and ophthalmopathy.

This TCR derives from a woman aged 60-70 years with Graves' ophthalmopathy. Sequenced material: blood. The chain joins TRBV7-2 to TRBJ1-4, with 10 bases fitting TRBD1. The CDR3 region is CASSLRSMGQGNEKLFF. DNA for the CDR3: TGTGCCAGCAGCTTACGATCAATGGGACAGGGGAATGAAAAACTGTTTTTT.